Below are 29 T cell receptor beta chains sequenced from a single sample in a study of CD8+CD57+ T cells in acquired aplastic anemia listed by TCRdb under 2018. The patients picked for sequencing were ones in whom flow cytometry had shown an expansion of CD8+CD57+ cells. Sequenced on an Illumina HiSeq 2000. Genomic DNA was used as template for profiling of TCR beta VDJ combinations and CDR3 sequences. Clones were called with MiXCR by TCRdb after fastp trimmed the public reads at Q25, and only in-frame beta chains were retained. A single entry per CDR3 protein holds the most common genes and DNA from its merged rows. This sample has 200,000 or so distinct CDR3 sequences in its table, and over 40% of those were observed once. Jointly, the top ten make up 15% to 20% of the sample. Sequencing was performed on sorted CD4+, CD8+, or CD8+CD57+ T cells (not recorded which) from PBMCs. The receptor source for this set is a human donor with aplastic anemia.

The chain joins TRBV7-2 to TRBJ2-2; 7 nucleotides match TRBD2. With V trimmed by 8 bases and J by 4 bases, 7 bases remained unmatched. The CDR3 is 14 amino acids. Germline V gives CDR1 SGHTA, CDR2 FQGNSA. The CDR3 loop is CASQAGSSTGELFF. CDR3 nucleotide sequence: TGTGCCAGCCAAGCGGGATCTAGCACCGGGGAGCTGTTTTTT.

Ten or more counts support this clonotype. The chain combines TRBV18 with TRBJ1-2; D remains ambiguous. This CDR3 is 15 amino acids long. Trimming shortened V by 1 base and J by 4 bases, and 13 bases separated the two germline ends. Germline CDR1 and CDR2: KGHSH and LQKENI. The CDR3 DNA is TGTGCCAGCTCACCACTTACCTCCAGCTTCTATGGCTACACCTTC. This codes for CASSPLTSSFYGYTF.

This clonotype occurred many times. This rearrangement joins TRBV5-8 to TRBJ1-3; a weak D match, TRBD1 (5 bases). Trimming took off 1 base at V and 1 base at J, with 12 bases between the two ends. Germline CDR1 is SGHTS and CDR2 is YDEGEE. This CDR3 is built from 16 residues. The CDR3 protein is CASSLLGRGSGNTIYF. In nucleotides, the CDR3 is TGTGCCAGCAGCTTGCTAGGGAGGGGATCTGGAAACACCATATATTTT.

The chain is built from TRBV25-1 and TRBJ1-2; D possibly corresponds to TRBD1 (5 bases). CDR3 length equals 14 residues. The V end lost 4 bases, the J end lost 4 bases, and 13 bases lay between the germline ends. Germline CDR1 MGHDK, CDR2 SYGVNS. Written as DNA, the CDR3 is TGTGCCAGCAGTGGAGTCCAGGGCGCCTATGGCTACACCTTC. Its protein is CASSGVQGAYGYTF.

This clonotype has ten or more counts. The rearrangement uses TRBV6-2 or TRBV6-3 and TRBJ1-5; no firm D call. V dropped 6 bases and J dropped 2 bases, with 14 bases sitting between them. This CDR3 spans 15 amino acids. Germline V gene lookup returns CDR1 MNHEY and CDR2 SVGEGT. CDR3 in DNA: TGTGCCAGCAGCCTAAGCAATTTGCGCAATCAGCCCCAGCATTTT. This translates into CASSLSNLRNQPQHF.

This chain joins TRBV2 and TRBJ1-3; D is possibly TRBD1 (5 bases). Trimming left V 6 bases short and J 4 bases short, with 13 bases between. The CDR3 covers 14 residues. In germline, CDR1 is SNHLY, CDR2 FYNNEI. The CDR3 DNA reads as TGTGCCAGCAGGGGGGAAGCTGGGGGAAACACCATATATTTT. Encoded protein: CASRGEAGGNTIYF.

This clonotype showed up many times. J is TRBJ1-4 and V is TRBV20-1; D remains unclear. CDR1 is DFQATT and CDR2 is SNEGSKA in the germline V gene (reference sequence). The V end lost 6 bases, the J end lost 3 bases, and 14 bases lay between the germline ends. The CDR3 is made up of 14 amino acids. CDR3 nucleotide sequence: TGCAGTGCAGTCCGGGAACGGGCTAATGAAAAACTGTTTTTT. Translation: CSAVRERANEKLFF.

At least ten counts were recorded for this clonotype. CDR3 residues: CASSFQSSTNEKLFF. The DNA of the CDR3 is TGTGCCAGCAGCTTCCAGAGTTCAACTAATGAAAAACTGTTTTTT. The rearrangement uses TRBV7-8 and TRBJ1-4; no definite D call. Germline V gene sequence: CDR1 SGHVS, CDR2 FQNEAQ. This CDR3 contains 15 residues. Trimming pared 3 bases from V and 0 bases from J, leaving 8 bases between.

The CDR3 region is CASTSGTGPAEQYF. In nucleotides, the CDR3 is TGTGCCAGCACGTCCGGGACAGGTCCTGCCGAGCAGTACTTC. The rearrangement uses TRBV27 and TRBJ2-7; TRBD1 matches 8 bases. V lost 7 bases, J lost 6 bases, and 11 bases stayed unmatched. The CDR3 runs to 14 residues. Germline assignment: CDR1 MNHEY and CDR2 SMNVEV (reference sequence).

This clonotype was detected many times. The CDR3 DNA follows: TGTGCCAGCAGCTTAAAAGGGACTAGCACAGATACGCAGTATTTT. Translated, it gives CASSLKGTSTDTQYF. The rearrangement joins TRBV7-3 to TRBJ2-3; weak D call: TRBD2 (6 bases). There are 15 residues in the CDR3. CDR1 is SGHTA, CDR2 FQGTGA, per germline. The germline V and J ends were trimmed by 1 base and 0 bases, with 8 bases remaining between them. The full variable domain, its missing parts supplied by reference TRBV7-3 and TRBJ2-3, is GAGVSQTPSNKVTEKGKYVELRCDPISGHTALYWYRQSLGQGPEFLIYFQGTGAADDSGLPNDRFFAVRPEGSVSTLKIQRTERGDSAVYLCASSLKGTSTDTQYFGPGTRLTVL.

This sequence joins TRBV5-5 and TRBJ1-5; no clear D. Germline V gene data show CDR1 as SGHKS and CDR2 as YYEKEE (reference sequence). V lost 1 base, J lost 5 bases, and 7 bases lay in between. The CDR3 is 13 amino acids. Written as DNA, the CDR3 is TGTGCCAGCAGCTTGATTTGGGATCAGCCCCAGCATTTT. It is translated as CASSLIWDQPQHF.

J is TRBJ1-2 and V is TRBV7-6; TRBD1 might be the D (6 bases). Germline V CDR1 and CDR2: SGHVS, FNYEAQ. V was clipped by 6 bases and J by 4 bases, with 15 bases between them. The CDR3 covers 14 residues. This chain's CDR3 is CASSPYTGSYGYTF. For the CDR3, the DNA is TGTGCCAGCAGTCCTTATACAGGGAGCTATGGCTACACCTTC.

As concerns this clonotype: Given a much more abundant clone one base away, this may be a read error. The chain has TRBV4-1 and TRBJ1-5; D remains ambiguous. The CDR3 loop spans 16 amino acids. Germline CDR1 is MGHRA and CDR2 is YSYEKL. CDR3 region: CANSQEWSADNQPQHF. In DNA, the CDR3 is TGCGCCAACAGCCAAGAATGGTCGGCGGACAATCAGCCCCAGCATTTT.

The V and J genes are TRBV7-8 and TRBJ2-3; the D gene is possibly TRBD2 (6 bases). The CDR3 has 14 residues. V dropped 6 bases and J dropped 3 bases, with 13 bases sitting between them. Germline V gives CDR1 SGHVS, CDR2 FQNEAQ. CDR3 sequence reads: CASRLAGRTDTQYF. For the CDR3, the DNA is TGTGCCAGCAGGTTGGCGGGGAGGACAGATACGCAGTATTTT.

The table lists this clonotype with many counts. The CDR3 DNA reads as TGCGCCAGCAGTGACCGGGACACCTATAATTCACCCCTCCACTTT. Translated, it gives CASSDRDTYNSPLHF. The gene calls are TRBV10-2 and TRBJ1-6, with D possibly matching TRBD1 (6 bases). The germline CDR1 and CDR2 sequences are WSHSY and SAAADI. Deletions cut 3 bases from V and 2 bases from J, with 8 bases between. This CDR3 has 15 residues.

This chain connects TRBV7-7 to TRBJ2-5; TRBD1 aligns across 10 bases. The CDR3 runs 14 residues. V shed 5 bases and J 11 bases; nucleotides not matched to a gene: 11. Germline V gives CDR1 SSHAT, CDR2 FNYEAQ (reference sequence). CDR3 coding DNA: TGTGCCAGCAGCCCGGGACAGGGGTCAGGAGAGCAGTACTTC. Amino acid sequence: CASSPGQGSGEQYF.

This sequence joins TRBV5-1 and TRBJ1-2; 7 bases fit TRBD1. Germline V gene sequence: CDR1 SGHRS, CDR2 YFSETQ. There are 17 residues in the CDR3. Losses at the gene ends were 4 bases for V and 4 bases for J; bases not matched to a gene: 16. The CDR3 DNA sequence: TGCGCCAGCAGCCAGTACGGGACAGCGACAGAAACCTATGGCTACACCTTC. Protein product: CASSQYGTATETYGYTF.

The chain joins TRBV10-3 to TRBJ1-1; possibly TRBD1 for D (6 bases). CDR3 length: 14 amino acids. Germline V gives CDR1 ENHRY, CDR2 SYGVKD. Trimming cost V 10 bases and J 1 base, with 16 bases left between them. CDR3 sequence: CATLGQGQNTEAFF. The CDR3 DNA reads as TGTGCCACCTTGGGGCAGGGACAGAACACTGAAGCTTTCTTT.

In this sample, this clonotype turned up many times. V usage is TRBV19 and J usage is TRBJ2-7; a possible D gene is TRBD1 (6 bases). In germline, CDR1 is LNHDA, CDR2 SQIVND (reference sequence). V gave up 7 bases and J gave up 3 bases, with 10 bases separating them. This CDR3 is 12 amino acids long. CDR3 loop: CASKGVGYEQYF. The CDR3 region has the DNA TGTGCCAGTAAGGGGGTGGGCTACGAGCAGTACTTC.

This clonotype was detected a few times. This sequence may be a read error, since a much larger clone differs from it by one base. The chain links TRBV7-8 to TRBJ2-7; 11 nucleotides match TRBD1. The germline V gene encodes CDR1 SGHVS and CDR2 FQNEAQ. The CDR3 has 15 residues. CDR3 amino acids: CVSSLPGQGAYEQYF. The CDR3 DNA is TGTGTCAGCAGCTTACCGGGACAGGGGGCCTACGAGCAGTACTTC.

Points on this clonotype: A much larger clone differs by one base, so this may be a read error. The chain couples TRBV12-3 or TRBV12-4 to TRBJ2-2; D is possibly TRBD2 (5 bases). The CDR3 is made up of 13 amino acids. The CDR3 region has the DNA TGTGCCAGCAGTCCTCAGACGTACGGGGAGCTGTCTTTT. This codes for CASSPQTYGELSF.

This clonotype was recorded many times. This CDR3 is CASRGGGSGSDTEAFF. In DNA, the CDR3 is TGTGCCAGCCGGGGGGGGGGGTCAGGGTCTGACACTGAAGCTTTCTTT. The chain recombines TRBV19 with TRBJ1-1; D may be TRBD1 (5 bases). The V end was cut by 9 bases, the J end by 3 bases, with 23 bases between. The CDR3 extends over 16 amino acids. The germline V gene encodes CDR1 LNHDA and CDR2 SQIVND (reference sequence).

This clonotype has ten or more counts. This CDR3 reads CASSRTGVSYEQYF. The CDR3 DNA follows: TGTGCCAGCAGCCGGACAGGGGTCAGCTACGAGCAGTACTTC. The chain recombines TRBV2 with TRBJ2-7, with 9 bases aligning to TRBD1. After removal of 6 bases from V and 3 bases from J, the junction contained 6 bases not matched to a gene. Germline assignment: CDR1 SNHLY and CDR2 FYNNEI. The CDR3 consists of 14 residues.

The V and J genes are TRBV18 and TRBJ1-4; no definite D call. The germline V gene has CDR1 KGHSH and CDR2 LQKENI. This CDR3 comprises 14 residues. V was cut by 0 bases and J by 8 bases, with 10 bases left in between. The CDR3 here is CASSPPRNGEKLFF. Written as DNA, the CDR3 is TGTGCCAGCTCACCACCACGTAATGGGGAAAAACTGTTTTTT.

Note on this clonotype: This may stem from a read error, because a much larger clone lies one nucleotide away. The V call is TRBV5-1, the J call TRBJ2-3; the match to TRBD2 covers 7 bases. The CDR3 runs to 14 residues. Germline V gene sequence: CDR1 SGHRS, CDR2 YFSETQ. CDR3: CAGSFSTSIDTQYF. The CDR3 nucleotides read TGCGCCGGCAGCTTCTCGACTAGCATAGATACGCAGTATTTT.

This clonotype was seen once. Just one base apart from a much larger clone, this may be a read error. The chain is built from TRBV6-6 and TRBJ1-2; TRBD1 is a possible D gene (6 bases). V was clipped by 5 bases and J by 8 bases, with 15 bases between them. Germline V gene lookup returns CDR1 MNHNY and CDR2 SVGAGI (reference sequence). CDR3 length: 13 residues. The CDR3 loop is CASSEEHQGGYTF. In DNA, the CDR3 is TGTGCCAGCAGTGAGGAGCACCAGGGGGGCTACACCTTC.

This clonotype was found many times. The V and J genes are TRBV7-2 and TRBJ1-2; TRBD1 matches at 8 bases. V gave up 5 bases and J gave up 6 bases; unmatched junction bases: 8. Germline CDR1 SGHTA, CDR2 FQGNSA. The CDR3 totals 14 residues. In DNA, the CDR3 is TGTGCCAGCAGCCCCGGACAGGGCATGGATGGCTACACCTTC. Amino acid sequence: CASSPGQGMDGYTF.

The J gene is TRBJ2-3, the V gene TRBV29-1; no firm D call. Germline assignment: CDR1 SQVTM and CDR2 ANQGSEA. V was cut by 0 bases and J by 3 bases, with 7 bases left in between. The CDR3 contains 13 residues. The CDR3 coding sequence is TGCAGCGTTGAAGATCCCCAAACAGATACGCAGTATTTT. It yields the protein CSVEDPQTDTQYF.

Worth noting for this clonotype: One junction end does not reproduce the germline sequence, and a read error may be involved. The V gene is TRBV7-9, the J gene TRBJ2-3, with D possibly TRBD1 on 6 matching bases. There are 12 residues in the CDR3. CDR1 and CDR2 (germline): SEHNR, FQNEAQ (reference sequence). The CDR3, as DNA: TGTGCCAGCCACAGGGACACATATACGCAGTATTTT. It translates to CASHRDTYTQYF.